What follows is one TCR beta chain and its context. Its antigen remains undetermined. The observed sequence ends 3 residues before the CDR3 terminus, with the missing tail filled in from the germline J gene. The source of the sample is a study of T cells in women clearing cervical HPV infection (dated by TCRdb to 2016 to 2019). With regard to the full study: The cases were 25 women with histologically confirmed HPV16-related CIN3 or worse, and 2 of those women had invasive cancers. The controls were around 26 women whose single incident HPV16 infection cleared within 12 months with no development of precancer or cancer. Blood from cases was collected at the visit where the lesion was first found, while blood from controls was collected once the infection could no longer be detected. For cases, the median interval between lesion detection and blood sampling was approximately 150 days, with an interquartile range of about 85 to 220 days. Because only a few women had HLA typing data, the possibility that HLA type acted as a confounder could not be ruled out. An exploratory proof-of-principle case-control study, nested within the Guanacaste HPV Natural History Study in Costa Rica, was conducted to compare TCR repertoires across cervical HPV16 outcomes. Cases and controls were matched on year of sample collection and on age within five years. A median age of approximately 30 years was observed in cases versus 38 to 45 in controls, and no significant differences in baseline characteristics were found. In the parent cohort, 10,049 women aged 18 or older were enrolled in Guanacaste, Costa Rica, during about 1992 to 1995 and were followed for more than 6 years. As quality controls, five blinded duplicates were added to each group, bringing the total to roughly 60 samples made up of roughly 50 participants and around 10 replicates. General study outcomes and caveats: By combining richness with V gene abundances, random forest classifiers separated cases from controls with an estimated AUC of about 0.82. The cross-sectional design could not show whether the associations came before the infection or were a result of it, and neither effector/memory subsets nor HPV-specific T cells were isolated. T-cell numbers per sample were unknown, so richness differences could reflect varying T-cell content rather than repertoire biology. TCR repertoire richness was significantly higher in CIN3+ cases than in controls across sequencing depths, while evenness did not differ. Lower TRBV6-7 relative abundance was observed in cases than in controls (around 0.11% versus 0.15%; Bonferroni P = 0.0008).

TCR beta CDR3 regions were amplified by multiplex PCR using the immunoSEQ assay from an average of about 1,200 ng genomic DNA per sample. The assay corrected primer bias using a complete synthetic TCR repertoire to establish an amplification baseline. Amplicons were sequenced on the Illumina platform. As for the original processing: Error correction of the sequences involved clustering with frequency ratios plus a modified nearest-neighbor algorithm, after which the sequences were analyzed in the immunoSEQ Analyzer using IMGT gene definitions. TCR richness and evenness were averaged over 20 rarefaction repeats at each rarefaction depth, excluding samples with fewer sequences than the depth. Wilcoxon rank sum tests with FDR correction were used to compare V, D and J gene relative abundances between the groups. Blinded duplicates gave an intraclass correlation of 95% to 97% for TCR richness and an average of 76.4% across about 65 gene segments. The immuneACCESS repertoire file appears here via TCRdb, limited to in-frame rearrangements. These files lack a portion of the clones; in checked studies, under half of the deficit traces to unresolved V genes, and the cause of the others is not known. That table furnishes V, J and clone size, whereas the DNA furnished D and trimming. The record for this sample contains around 19,000 clones. The top ten clones comprise 6.5% to 8.5% of the sample.

Every participant had a single incident cervical HPV16 infection, and women with prevalent HPV16 infections were excluded. Cervical HPV DNA was detected with MY09/MY11 PCR, and genotyping was done by dot-blot hybridization. Approximately 16 mL of heparinized blood were centrifuged, and the buffy coat was aliquoted, frozen at -30°C, then stored at -80°C. QIAGEN kits were used to extract genomic DNA from buffy coat specimens. In the germline V gene, CDR1 corresponds to KGHSH and CDR2 to LQKENI. Reading from cysteine to phenylalanine, the CDR3 counts 17 amino acids. Only the CDR3 bases that were read are kept: 42 of them, in frame from base 1.

The TCR was taken from a woman aged 18-70 years with a cervical HPV16 infection that either progressed to CIN3+ or cleared (not recorded which). The sample consisted of blood buffy coat. The rearranged segments are TRBV18 and TRBJ2-4; 5 matching bases give a weak D call of TRBD1. Partial CDR3 DNA: TGTGCCAGCTCAGACCCAGGCAGGGATGGAACTAACTATGGT. Its translation reads: CASSDPGRDGTNYG. The whole CDR3 sequence is CASSDPGRDGTNYGQYF.